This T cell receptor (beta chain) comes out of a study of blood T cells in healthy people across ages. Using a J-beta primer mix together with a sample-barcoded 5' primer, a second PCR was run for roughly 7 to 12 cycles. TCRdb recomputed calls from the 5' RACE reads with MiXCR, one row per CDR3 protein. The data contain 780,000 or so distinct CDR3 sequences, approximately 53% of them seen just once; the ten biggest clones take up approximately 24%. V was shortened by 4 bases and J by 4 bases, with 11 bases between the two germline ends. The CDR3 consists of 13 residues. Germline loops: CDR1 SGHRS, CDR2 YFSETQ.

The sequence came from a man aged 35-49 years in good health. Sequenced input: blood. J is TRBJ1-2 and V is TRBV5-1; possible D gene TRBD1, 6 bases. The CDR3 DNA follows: TGCGCCAGCAGCGGCGGACAGTTCTATGGCTACACCTTC. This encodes CASSGGQFYGYTF.